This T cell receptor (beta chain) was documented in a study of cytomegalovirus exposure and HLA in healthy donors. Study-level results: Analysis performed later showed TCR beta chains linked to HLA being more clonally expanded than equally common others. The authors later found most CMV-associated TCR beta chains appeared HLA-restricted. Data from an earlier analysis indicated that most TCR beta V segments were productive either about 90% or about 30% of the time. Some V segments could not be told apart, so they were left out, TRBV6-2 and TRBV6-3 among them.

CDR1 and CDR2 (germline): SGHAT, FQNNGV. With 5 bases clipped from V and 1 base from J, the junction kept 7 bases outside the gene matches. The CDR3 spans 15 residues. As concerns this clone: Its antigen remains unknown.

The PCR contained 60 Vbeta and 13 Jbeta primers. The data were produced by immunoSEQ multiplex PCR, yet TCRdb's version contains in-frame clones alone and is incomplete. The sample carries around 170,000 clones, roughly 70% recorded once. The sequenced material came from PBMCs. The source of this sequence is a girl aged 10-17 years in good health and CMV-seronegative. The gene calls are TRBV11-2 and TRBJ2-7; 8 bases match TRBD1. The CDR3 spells CASSPPDRGSYEQYF. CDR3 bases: TGTGCCAGCAGCCCTCCCGACAGGGGTTCCTACGAGCAGTACTTC.